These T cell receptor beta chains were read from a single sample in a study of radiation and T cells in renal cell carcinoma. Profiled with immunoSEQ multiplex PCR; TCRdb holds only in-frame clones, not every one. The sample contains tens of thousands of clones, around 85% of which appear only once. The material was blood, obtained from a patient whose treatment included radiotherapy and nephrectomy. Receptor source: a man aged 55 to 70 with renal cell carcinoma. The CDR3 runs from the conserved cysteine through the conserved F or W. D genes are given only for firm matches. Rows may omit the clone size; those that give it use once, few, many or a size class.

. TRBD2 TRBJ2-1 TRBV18 CASSPVSSGGTPPLGEQFF TGTGCCAGCTCACCGGTTTCTAGCGGGGGGACCCCCCCCCTCGGGGAGCAGTTCTTC
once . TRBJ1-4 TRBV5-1 CASSVEAGGPYPLFF TGCGCCAGCAGCGTCGAAGCGGGAGGGCCATATCCACTGTTTTTT
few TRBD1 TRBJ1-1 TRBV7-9 CANQPPGQLTEAFF TGTGCCAACCAACCTCCGGGACAGCTCACTGAAGCTTTCTTT
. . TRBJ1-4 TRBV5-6 CASSQRQDEKLFF TGTGCCAGCAGCCAGCGACAGGATGAAAAACTGTTTTTT
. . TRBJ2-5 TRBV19 CASSILLQGTQYF TGTGCCAGTAGTATCCTACTACAGGGGACCCAGTACTTC
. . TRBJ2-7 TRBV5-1 CASSLSRGALHEQYF TGCGCCAGCAGCCTATCAAGGGGCGCCCTTCACGAGCAGTACTTC
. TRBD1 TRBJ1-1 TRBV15 CATSLKTGGIFTEAFF TGTGCCACCAGCCTAAAAACAGGGGGGATCTTCACTGAAGCTTTCTTT
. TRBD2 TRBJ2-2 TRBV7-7 CASSSLAGTNTGELFF TGTGCCAGCAGCTCATTAGCGGGAACGAACACCGGGGAGCTGTTTTTT
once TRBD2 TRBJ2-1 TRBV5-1 CASSLEVSGNEQFF TGCGCCAGCAGCTTGGAGGTTAGCGGGAATGAGCAGTTCTTC
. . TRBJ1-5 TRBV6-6 CASSLLGLRNQPQHF TGTGCCAGCAGTTTATTGGGGCTTCGGAATCAGCCCCAGCATTTT
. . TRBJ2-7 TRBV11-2 CASSLTRGSIQYEQYF TGTGCCAGCAGCCTTACGCGAGGGTCCATTCAATACGAGCAGTACTTC
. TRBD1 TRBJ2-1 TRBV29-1 CSVPGQGFRGSYNEQFF TGCAGCGTACCGGGACAGGGTTTTAGGGGCTCCTACAATGAGCAGTTCTTC
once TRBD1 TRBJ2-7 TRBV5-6 CASSFRGQRSYEQYF TGTGCCAGCAGCTTTCGGGGACAGCGCTCCTACGAGCAGTACTTC
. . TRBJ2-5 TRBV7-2 CASSLVGGSGETQYF TGTGCCAGCAGCTTAGTGGGAGGCTCAGGGGAGACCCAGTACTTC
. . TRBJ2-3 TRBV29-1 CSVVLGDTQYF TGCAGCGTTGTTCTTGGAGATACGCAGTATTTT
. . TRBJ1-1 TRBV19 CASRGRTGNTEAFF TGTGCCAGTAGAGGGAGGACCGGAAACACTGAAGCTTTCTTT
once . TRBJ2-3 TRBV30 CALLVTTGFTDTQYF TGTGCCTTGTTAGTTACGACGGGCTTCACAGATACGCAGTATTTT
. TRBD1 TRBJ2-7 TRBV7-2 CASSYRGPYEQYF TGTGCCAGCAGCTACAGGGGTCCCTACGAGCAGTACTTC
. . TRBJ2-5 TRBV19 CASSIPGGRETQYF TGTGCCAGTAGTATTCCCGGGGGTCGAGAGACCCAGTACTTC
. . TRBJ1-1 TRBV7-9 CASSLGGQPNTEAFF TGTGCCAGCAGCTTGGGCGGACAGCCGAACACTGAAGCTTTCTTT
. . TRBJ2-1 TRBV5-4 CASSPGPGSYNEQFF TGTGCCAGCAGCCCCGGGCCAGGGAGCTACAATGAGCAGTTCTTC
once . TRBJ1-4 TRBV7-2 CASSLVWQGEGKLFF TGTGCCAGCAGCTTAGTCTGGCAGGGAGAGGGGAAACTGTTTTTT
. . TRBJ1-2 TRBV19 CASSIIMSVDFSNGYTF TGTGCCAGTAGTATAATCATGTCCGTGGATTTCTCGAATGGCTACACCTTC
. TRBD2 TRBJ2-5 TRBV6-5 CASRPTSGGWETQYF TGTGCCAGCAGACCAACTAGCGGGGGATGGGAGACCCAGTACTTC
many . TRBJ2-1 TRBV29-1 CSVGSGEDNEQFF TGCAGCGTTGGTTCAGGGGAGGACAATGAGCAGTTCTTC
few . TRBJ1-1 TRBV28 CASSHSPNTEAFF TGTGCCAGCAGTCACAGCCCGAACACTGAAGCTTTCTTT
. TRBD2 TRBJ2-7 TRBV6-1 CASRPGLAVTYEQYF TGTGCCAGCAGACCGGGACTAGCGGTTACCTACGAGCAGTACTTC
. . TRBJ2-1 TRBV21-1 CASSRPERERYNEQFF TGTGCCAGCAGCAGACCTGAGCGGGAGAGGTACAATGAGCAGTTCTTC
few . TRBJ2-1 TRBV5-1 CASSLQEINEQFF TGCGCCAGCAGCCTGCAGGAGATCAATGAGCAGTTCTTC
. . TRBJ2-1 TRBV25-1 CASSENRDGESQFF TGTGCCAGCAGTGAAAACCGCGACGGGGAGTCGCAGTTCTTC
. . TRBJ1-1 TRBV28 CASSLHPNTEAFF TGTGCCAGCAGTTTACATCCGAACACTGAAGCTTTCTTT
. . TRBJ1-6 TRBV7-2 CATGEQDLSPLHF TGTGCCACCGGGGAACAGGACCTTTCACCCCTCCACTTT
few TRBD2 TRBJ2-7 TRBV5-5 CASSLASGSQYEQYF TGTGCCAGCAGCTTGGCCAGCGGGAGCCAGTACGAGCAGTACTTC
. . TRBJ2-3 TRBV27 CASSFGTPGKTDTQYF TGTGCCAGCAGTTTCGGGACTCCCGGGAAAACAGATACGCAGTATTTT
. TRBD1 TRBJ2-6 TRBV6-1 CASSERGPYSGANVLTF TGTGCCAGCAGTGAAAGGGGGCCATACTCTGGGGCCAACGTCCTGACTTTC
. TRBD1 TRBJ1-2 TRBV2 CASSETGSYGYTF TGTGCCAGCAGCGAGACAGGGAGCTATGGCTACACCTTC
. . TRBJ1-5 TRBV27 CASSLTSTDQPQHF TGTGCCAGCAGTTTGACCTCCACAGATCAGCCCCAGCATTTT
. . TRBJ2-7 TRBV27 CASSLTASSSYEQYF TGTGCCAGCAGTTTAACCGCCTCTAGTTCCTACGAGCAGTACTTC
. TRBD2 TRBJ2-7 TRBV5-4 CASSTPGAGVYEQYF TGTGCCAGCAGTACCCCAGGAGCGGGAGTCTACGAGCAGTACTTC
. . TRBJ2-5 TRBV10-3 CAISELGGLQETQYF TGTGCCATCAGTGAGTTGGGCGGATTACAAGAGACCCAGTACTTC
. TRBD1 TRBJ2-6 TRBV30 CAWGRQGTSGANVLTF TGTGCCTGGGGAAGACAGGGGACCTCTGGGGCCAACGTCCTGACTTTC